The 12 T cell receptor beta chains listed next were all sequenced from one sample in a study of memory B cells and T cells in multiple sclerosis. Their specific antigens are unknown. CFSE-dim autoproliferating and CFSE-high non-proliferating T cells from unstimulated culture were sequenced separately. Cultures began with about 50 million CFSE-labeled PBMCs, unstimulated for about 7 days, with replicate wells pooled. Produced via immunoSEQ multiplex PCR; TCRdb's table is partial and in-frame only. Among 30,000 or so clones listed, 86% were seen once. The material sequenced was PBMCs from blood kept in culture. These receptors were taken from a human donor with multiple sclerosis.

The J gene is TRBJ1-5, the V gene TRBV6-6; 8 bases line up with TRBD1. The germline gives CDR1 MNHNY, CDR2 SVGAGI (reference sequence). The CDR3 runs to 14 residues. V trimming: 2 bases; J trimming: 4 bases; junction bases outside the gene matches: 1. The CDR3 sequence is CASSYRQGNQPQHF. In nucleotides, the CDR3 is TGTGCCAGCAGTTACAGACAGGGGAATCAGCCCCAGCATTTT.

The rearrangement uses TRBV6-6 and TRBJ1-5, with D possibly TRBD1 on 6 matching bases. Germline V gives CDR1 MNHNY, CDR2 SVGAGI (reference sequence). Trimming took off 8 bases at V and 5 bases at J, with 19 bases between the two ends. The CDR3 loop spans 15 amino acids. The CDR3 loop is CASGETGGSHQPQHF. The CDR3 DNA is TGTGCCAGCGGGGAAACCGGGGGCAGCCATCAGCCCCAGCATTTT.

The J gene is TRBJ1-5, the V gene TRBV6-5; D is uncertain. Germline loops: CDR1 MNHEY, CDR2 SVGAGI. V lost 0 bases, J lost 5 bases, and 5 bases lay in between. The CDR3 spans 13 residues. CDR3: CASSYSRYQPQHF. CDR3 bases: TGTGCCAGCAGTTACTCTAGGTATCAGCCCCAGCATTTT.

The V call is TRBV6-1, the J call TRBJ1-2; D remains ambiguous. This CDR3 is built from 15 residues. The germline V and J ends were trimmed by 3 bases and 3 bases, with 14 bases remaining between them. In germline, CDR1 is MNHNS, CDR2 SASEGT. The CDR3 bases are TGTGCCAGCAGTGAGACTGGGATGCTTGACTATGGCTACACCTTC. Encoded protein: CASSETGMLDYGYTF.

V gene TRBV4-3 combines with J gene TRBJ2-7; D is perhaps TRBD2 (7 bases). The CDR3 totals 16 residues. Germline CDR1 and CDR2: LGHNA and YSLEER. V lost 0 bases and J lost 5, with 17 bases in between. CDR3 loop: CASSQDMWGGLNEQYF. DNA for the CDR3: TGCGCCAGCAGCCAAGATATGTGGGGGGGCCTGAACGAGCAGTACTTC.

V gene TRBV5-1 combines with J gene TRBJ2-5; 8 nucleotides align to TRBD1. The end of the DNA aligns better with TRBJ2-7, so the J call may be wrong. This CDR3 spans 16 amino acids. Germline lookup yields CDR1 SGHRS and CDR2 YFSETQ. DNA of the CDR3: TGCGCCAGCAGCAGATTAGACAGGGGTCTTTCCTACGAGCAGTACTTC. Its protein is CASSRLDRGLSYEQYF.

This chain links TRBV6-5 with TRBJ2-1; the D is unclear. Germline V gene lookup returns CDR1 MNHEY and CDR2 SVGAGI. V was shortened by 0 bases and J by 6 bases, with 6 bases between the two germline ends. CDR3 length: 13 residues. CDR3 sequence (DNA): TGTGCCAGCAGTTACTCTTTTGGCAATGAGCAGTTCTTC. It codes for CASSYSFGNEQFF.

V usage is TRBV6-5 and J usage is TRBJ2-3; D gene uncertain. Germline assignment: CDR1 MNHEY and CDR2 SVGAGI. V was shortened by 6 bases and J by 3 bases, with 7 bases between the two germline ends. The CDR3 loop spans 12 amino acids. DNA of the CDR3: TGTGCCAGCAGGCATCCTACAGATACGCAGTATTTT. It specifies CASRHPTDTQYF.

This chain connects TRBV20-1 to TRBJ2-5; D unclear. V was trimmed by 6 bases and J by 0 bases, leaving 5 bases between them. The CDR3 length is 11 residues. Germline V gene lookup returns CDR1 DFQATT and CDR2 SNEGSKA (reference sequence). CDR3 region: CSATDQETQYF. The CDR3 region has the DNA TGCAGTGCAACGGACCAAGAGACCCAGTACTTC.

The gene calls are TRBV28 and TRBJ1-4; TRBD1 might be the D (6 bases). The CDR3 has 13 amino acids. V gave up 7 bases and J gave up 7 bases, with 13 bases separating them. Germline V gene data show CDR1 as MDHEN and CDR2 as SYDVKM. The CDR3 DNA reads as TGTGCCAGCAACCGGGGGCAGGTTGAAAAACTGTTTTTT. It specifies CASNRGQVEKLFF.

This clone occurred a few times. This chain joins TRBV6-1 and TRBJ2-7; tentatively, D is TRBD1 (5 bases). CDR1 is MNHNS and CDR2 is SASEGT in the germline V gene. Trimming shortened V by 7 bases and J by 7 bases, and 20 bases separated the two germline ends. The CDR3 consists of 14 residues. CDR3 protein: CASTREFTSGEQYF. In DNA form, the CDR3 reads TGTGCCAGCACAAGGGAATTCACCTCAGGGGAGCAGTACTTC.

The chain carries TRBV30 and TRBJ1-5, with TRBD1 matching over 7 bases. Germline trimming cut 3 bases from V and 7 bases from J; bases unmatched to any gene: 12. The CDR3 consists of 15 residues. Germline values: CDR1 GTSNPN, CDR2 SVGIG (reference sequence). The DNA for the CDR3 is TGTGCCTGGAGACCCCGACAGGGCGGACGGCAGCCCCAGCATTTT. The encoded protein is CAWRPRQGGRQPQHF.